The 27 T cell receptor beta chains given below trace back to one sample, sequenced in a study of post-analysis software for immune sequencing data. Study-wide results and caveats: Patients showed TRBV5-6, TRBV5-1 and TRBV20-1 among five TRBV segments more frequent than in controls.

Prepared TCR beta cDNA libraries contained unique molecular identifiers. MiXCR, applied by TCRdb to the PCR reads, yields one record per CDR3 protein. This table holds 800,000 to 950,000 distinct CDR3 sequences, approximately 50% found once. No antigen is known for these receptors. Sequenced material: blood. The receptors come from a girl aged 5-17 years with multiple sclerosis.

The gene calls are TRBV6-5 and TRBJ1-5, with D possibly TRBD1 on 6 matching bases. The CDR3 totals 15 residues. Germline loops: CDR1 MNHEY, CDR2 SVGAGI. Trimming cost V 6 bases and J 0 bases, with 12 bases left between them. The CDR3 loop is CASRKDSYSNQPQHF. In DNA form, the CDR3 reads TGTGCCAGCAGAAAGGACAGTTATAGCAATCAGCCCCAGCATTTT.

The V and J genes are TRBV27 and TRBJ1-1, with 8 positions matching TRBD1. Trimming took 0 bases from V and 0 from J; bases not matched to a gene: 0. The CDR3 has 15 amino acids. Germline CDR1 and CDR2: MNHEY and SMNVEV (reference sequence). CDR3 coding DNA: TGTGCCAGCAGTTTATCGGGACAGGTGAACACTGAAGCTTTCTTT. Protein product: CASSLSGQVNTEAFF.

The chain links TRBV9 to TRBJ2-7; the match to TRBD1 covers 7 bases. Germline assignment: CDR1 SGDLS and CDR2 YYNGEE. Trimming removed 5 bases from V and 7 bases from J; junction bases left unmatched: 12. This CDR3 is built from 14 residues. CDR3 nucleotides: TGTGCCAGCAGTTATAGGACAGGTGGGTCGGAGCAGTACTTC. As protein: CASSYRTGGSEQYF.

This chain links TRBV6-1 with TRBJ2-7; the D gene could be TRBD1 or TRBD2 (5 bases each). The CDR3 has 16 residues. Trimming shortened V by 2 bases and J by 4 bases, and 18 bases separated the two germline ends. Germline V CDR1 and CDR2: MNHNS, SASEGT. The CDR3, as DNA: TGTGCCAGCAGTGAATCGGACTGGGACGCTCTTTACGAGCAGTACTTC. Translated, it gives CASSESDWDALYEQYF.

This clonotype was counted a few times. The CDR3 loop reads CASSLRFGLSYNEQFF. The CDR3 nucleotides are TGTGCCAGCAGCTTAAGGTTCGGACTAAGCTACAATGAGCAGTTCTTC. The chain recombines TRBV11-3 with TRBJ2-1; perhaps TRBD2 as D (6 bases). The CDR3 spans 16 residues. Germline assignment: CDR1 SGHNT and CDR2 YENEEA. The V end lost 2 bases, the J end lost 3 bases, and 14 bases lay between the germline ends.

The rearrangement links TRBV10-3 to TRBJ2-5; 9 bases line up with TRBD2. The CDR3 totals 15 residues. The V and J ends lost 2 bases and 4 bases, in that order; junction bases with no gene match: 5. Per germline, CDR1 ENHRY and CDR2 SYGVKD. The CDR3 DNA reads as TGTGCCATCAGTGAGCGGCGGGAGGGTAGAGAGACCCAGTACTTC. Its translation: CAISERREGRETQYF.

This clonotype turned up a few times. The V call is TRBV12-3 or TRBV12-4, the J call TRBJ2-7, with 12 nucleotides matching TRBD2. The CDR3 has 18 residues. Unmatched junction bases numbered 12, after V lost 6 bases and J lost 0 bases. The CDR3 DNA sequence: TGTGCCAGCAGCTCCCCGGGACTAGCGGGTTCCCACTCCTACGAGCAGTACTTC. Translation gives CASSSPGLAGSHSYEQYF.

CDR3: CSVSEGTDTQYF. CDR3 bases: TGCAGCGTTTCAGAGGGGACAGATACGCAGTATTTT. The J gene is TRBJ2-3, the V gene TRBV29-1; D may correspond to TRBD1 or TRBD2 (5 bases each). From germline, CDR1 is SQVTM and CDR2 ANQGSEA. The V end was cut by 5 bases, the J end by 3 bases, with 9 bases between. The CDR3 is 12 amino acids.

The V and J genes are TRBV4-1 and TRBJ1-5, with D perhaps matching TRBD1 (6 bases). Per the germline V gene, CDR1 is MGHRA and CDR2 is YSYEKL. Deletions cut 0 bases from V and 3 bases from J, with 9 bases between. The CDR3 runs to 15 residues. The CDR3 bases are TGCGCCAGCAGCCAAGATAGGGGGGACAATCAGCCCCAGCATTTT. Its translation: CASSQDRGDNQPQHF.

The chain joins TRBV7-9 to TRBJ2-1; 8 nucleotides line up with TRBD2. CDR1 SEHNR and CDR2 FQNEAQ come from the germline V gene (reference sequence). V lost 5 bases, J lost 7 bases, and 10 bases stayed unmatched. The CDR3 extends over 15 amino acids. The CDR3 sequence is CASSPGGAYGNEQFF. CDR3 in DNA: TGTGCCAGCAGCCCGGGGGGGGCGTATGGTAATGAGCAGTTCTTC.

The rearrangement uses TRBV20-1 and TRBJ2-7, with TRBD2 identical over 14 bases. Germline values: CDR1 DFQATT, CDR2 SNEGSKA (reference sequence). Unmatched junction bases numbered 7, after V lost 6 bases and J lost 6 bases. CDR3 length equals 14 residues. The CDR3 spells CSARGGLAGGEQYF. CDR3 coding DNA: TGCAGTGCCAGGGGTGGACTAGCGGGAGGCGAGCAGTACTTC.

This clonotype turned up a few times. This chain joins TRBV6-2 or TRBV6-3 and TRBJ2-7; D may be TRBD1 (5 bases). The CDR3 totals 14 residues. CDR1 is MNHEY and CDR2 is SVGEGT in the germline V gene. Trimming cost V 3 bases and J 2 bases, with 11 bases left between them. CDR3 DNA: TGTGCCAGCAGTTATGGGCCAGGGCCCTACGAGCAGTACTTC. Translated, it gives CASSYGPGPYEQYF.

The gene calls are TRBV2 and TRBJ1-4, with a possible D match to TRBD1 (5 bases). V lost 11 bases to trimming and J lost 5 bases, with 12 bases between them. CDR1 SNHLY and CDR2 FYNNEI come from the germline V gene. There are 12 residues in the CDR3. CDR3 sequence: CAAREENEKLFF. CDR3 sequence (DNA): TGTGCCGCCAGGGAAGAGAATGAAAAACTGTTTTTT.

This clonotype was detected a few times. The chain has TRBV7-2 and TRBJ2-4; D is tentatively TRBD1 or TRBD2 (5 bases each). Germline values: CDR1 SGHTA, CDR2 FQGNSA. The CDR3 contains 13 residues. The ends were cut back, 6 bases at V and 4 bases at J, with 10 bases in the middle. The DNA of the CDR3 is TGTGCCAGCAGTACGGGACCGAAAAACATTCAGTACTTC. Translation gives CASSTGPKNIQYF.

There are a few counts of this clonotype. The rearrangement joins TRBV15 to TRBJ2-1; 9 nucleotides match TRBD1. This CDR3 contains 16 residues. V shed 1 base and J 4 bases; nucleotides not matched to a gene: 5. Germline V gene lookup returns CDR1 LNHNV and CDR2 YYDKDF (reference sequence). For the CDR3, the DNA is TGTGCCACCAGCAGAGCCGGGACAGGGCCATACAATGAGCAGTTCTTC. Amino acids: CATSRAGTGPYNEQFF.

This clonotype showed up just a few times. The chain recombines TRBV7-6 with TRBJ2-4, with a weak D call TRBD2 (6 bases). Gene TRBJ2-7 matches the end of the DNA better, so the J call may be wrong. The CDR3 is 15 amino acids. Germline CDR1 reads SGHVS; CDR2 reads FNYEAQ. The CDR3 spells CASSLEGGNSDEQYF. The CDR3 coding sequence is TGTGCCAGCAGCTTAGAAGGCGGGAATTCGGACGAGCAGTACTTC.

The sample holds a few counts of this clonotype. The gene calls are TRBV7-3 and TRBJ2-5; no reliable D call. The CDR3 totals 14 residues. Trimming took off 4 bases at V and 5 bases at J, with 14 bases between the two ends. Germline V gene data show CDR1 as SGHTA and CDR2 as FQGTGA. CDR3 in DNA: TGTGCCAGCAGCTCCCGGACCCGTCCCGAGACCCAGTACTTC. It translates to CASSSRTRPETQYF.

The genes are TRBV29-1 and TRBJ2-5; D might be TRBD1 (6 bases). Gene TRBJ2-7 matches the end of the DNA better, so the J call may be wrong. CDR1 and CDR2 (germline): SQVTM, ANQGSEA. The CDR3 contains 13 residues. This chain's CDR3 is CSVRGQYWPEQYF. CDR3 nucleotides: TGCAGCGTCCGCGGACAGTATTGGCCCGAGCAGTACTTC.

With respect to this clonotype: At one end, the junction sequence differs from germline, possibly due to a read error. V is TRBV24-1 and J is TRBJ2-3, with a tentative D call TRBD2 (5 bases). The CDR3 loop spans 16 amino acids. Germline values: CDR1 KGHDR, CDR2 SFDVKD. The CDR3 sequence is CATSDAGDSATDMQYF. Here the CDR3 DNA reads TGTGCCACCAGTGACGCCGGGGATTCGGCCACAGATATGCAGTATTTT.

This chain connects TRBV7-9 to TRBJ2-5; possible D gene TRBD1, 5 bases. V shed 5 bases and J shed 2 bases, with 9 bases lying between them. Germline CDR1 reads SEHNR; CDR2 reads FQNEAQ (reference sequence). The length of the CDR3 is 13 residues. CDR3 loop: CASSVTDQETQYF. CDR3 bases: TGTGCCAGCAGCGTGACAGATCAAGAGACCCAGTACTTC. Full variable domain (rest looked up from reference TRBV7-9 and TRBJ2-5): DTGVSQNPRHKITKRGQNVTFRCDPISEHNRLYWYRQTLGQGPEFLTYFQNEAQLEKSRLLSDRFSAERPKGSFSTLEIQRTEQGDSAMYLCASSVTDQETQYFGPGTRLLVL.

This chain uses TRBV29-1 with TRBJ2-1, with D maybe TRBD1 (6 bases). CDR1 SQVTM and CDR2 ANQGSEA come from the germline V gene. The V gene lost 6 bases and the J gene lost 4 bases, with 10 bases spanning the gap. The length of the CDR3 is 12 residues. The CDR3, as DNA: TGCAGCGTAAAAACAGGGTACAATGAGCAGTTCTTC. Its protein product is CSVKTGYNEQFF.

The chain couples TRBV6-6 to TRBJ1-4, with TRBD1 matching over 9 bases. The CDR3 runs to 16 residues. The trim removed 1 base at V and 7 bases at J, leaving 7 bases unmatched. Germline lookup yields CDR1 MNHNY and CDR2 SVGAGI (reference sequence). CDR3 in amino acids: CASSYLGTGMGEKLFF. Here the CDR3 DNA reads TGTGCCAGCAGTTACTTAGGGACAGGGATGGGTGAAAAACTGTTTTTT.

V gene TRBV14 combines with J gene TRBJ1-1; D perhaps matches TRBD1 (6 bases). V lost 4 bases, J lost 6 bases, and 15 bases lay in between. There are 14 residues in the CDR3. From germline, CDR1 is SGHDN and CDR2 FVKESK. CDR3 coding DNA: TGTGCCAGCAGCCTCACGAGGGGGATACCTGAAGCTTTCTTT. Protein sequence: CASSLTRGIPEAFF.

This rearrangement joins TRBV3-1 to TRBJ2-5; 10 bases are a match to TRBD2. CDR3 length: 19 residues. V shed 4 bases and J 0 bases; nucleotides not matched to a gene: 14. Germline CDR1 LGHDT, CDR2 YNNKEL (reference sequence). CDR3 sequence: CASSRLTDSGGPHQETQYF. CDR3 DNA sequence: TGTGCCAGCAGCCGACTAACTGATAGCGGGGGGCCACACCAAGAGACCCAGTACTTC.

The chain joins TRBV7-2 to TRBJ2-1; D gene unclear. CDR1 and CDR2 (germline): SGHTA, FQGNSA. The CDR3 consists of 19 residues. V was shortened by 2 bases and J by 10 bases, with 30 bases between the two germline ends. CDR3 residues: CASSLRPPSPERHSYEQFF. For the CDR3, the DNA is TGTGCCAGCAGCTTAAGGCCCCCAAGTCCGGAGCGCCACTCCTACGAGCAGTTCTTC.

This chain uses TRBV5-1 with TRBJ2-7, with 7 bases that match TRBD2. The CDR3 totals 18 residues. Trimming cost V 3 bases and J 7 bases; bases outside gene matches: 22. The germline CDR1 and CDR2 sequences are SGHRS and YFSETQ. CDR3 sequence reads: CASSSPRREELNYNEQYF. The DNA of the CDR3 is TGCGCCAGCAGCTCCCCTCGCCGGGAGGAACTTAACTACAATGAGCAGTACTTC.

To note about this clonotype: The germline gene is not matched at one end of the junction; a read error may be the cause. The V gene is TRBV7-7, the J gene TRBJ2-5, with 7 bases that match TRBD2. CDR1 is SSHAT, CDR2 FNYEAQ, per germline (reference sequence). The CDR3 extends over 15 amino acids. As DNA, the CDR3 is TGTGCTAGCAGCTTAGTCCGGCTAGCGGAAGAGACCCAGTACTTC. Its translation is CASSLVRLAEETQYF. The complete variable domain, with remaining parts taken from reference TRBV7-7 and TRBJ2-5, reads GAGVSQSPRYKVTKRGQDVTLRCDPISSHATLYWYQQALGQGPEFLTYFNYEAQPDKSGLPSDRFSAERPEGSISTLTIQRTEQRDSAMYRCASSLVRLAEETQYFGPGTRLLVL.